Listed below are T cell receptor beta chains from one sample, sequenced in a study of blood T cell repertoires in COVID-19. Profiled with immunoSEQ multiplex PCR; TCRdb holds only in-frame clones, not every one. Of 100,000 to 150,000 clones in the sample, 81% were seen once. Material: peripheral blood. These receptors all stem from a woman aged 55-70 years with active or convalescent COVID-19. Both conserved end residues are part of each CDR3. Each record gives: V gene, clone size, D gene, J gene, CDR3 protein, CDR3 DNA. D genes are given only for firm matches. A clone size is listed for some rows: how often the clone was seen (once, few, many), or a class if it is expanded.

V gene: TRBV5-6
clone size: many
D gene: TRBD2
J gene: TRBJ2-7
CDR3 protein: CASSLGAGEHEQYF
CDR3 DNA: TGTGCCAGCAGCTTGGGAGCGGGAGAGCACGAGCAGTACTTC

V gene: TRBV4-1
clone size: once
D gene: TRBD2
J gene: TRBJ2-1
CDR3 protein: CASSKREGLVNEQFF
CDR3 DNA: TGCGCCAGCAGCAAAAGGGAGGGGCTTGTAAATGAGCAGTTCTTC

V gene: TRBV28
clone size: NA
D gene: TRBD1
J gene: TRBJ1-2
CDR3 protein: CASREGQVNYGYTF
CDR3 DNA: TGTGCCAGCAGGGAAGGACAGGTGAACTATGGCTACACCTTC

V gene: TRBV2
clone size: NA
D gene: TRBD2
J gene: TRBJ2-2
CDR3 protein: CASMSGMNTGELFF
CDR3 DNA: TGTGCCAGTATGAGCGGGATGAACACCGGGGAGCTGTTTTTT

V gene: TRBV6-2/TRBV6-3
clone size: NA
D gene: NA
J gene: TRBJ2-5
CDR3 protein: CASSYSVVDQETQYF
CDR3 DNA: TGTGCCAGCAGTTACTCTGTAGTCGACCAAGAGACCCAGTACTTC

V gene: TRBV10-3
clone size: NA
D gene: NA
J gene: TRBJ2-1
CDR3 protein: CAILDGGQGRNEQFF
CDR3 DNA: TGTGCCATCCTCGATGGGGGACAAGGTCGGAATGAGCAGTTCTTC

V gene: TRBV7-6
clone size: NA
D gene: NA
J gene: TRBJ2-5
CDR3 protein: CASSLAPGVRETQYF
CDR3 DNA: TGTGCCAGCAGCTTAGCCCCGGGAGTTCGAGAGACCCAGTACTTC

V gene: TRBV16
clone size: NA
D gene: NA
J gene: TRBJ2-3
CDR3 protein: CASSQSQGTYPTDTQYF
CDR3 DNA: TGTGCCAGCAGCCAATCTCAGGGGACATACCCCACAGATACGCAGTATTTT

V gene: TRBV5-1
clone size: NA
D gene: TRBD2
J gene: TRBJ2-3
CDR3 protein: CASSSQAGSTDTQYF
CDR3 DNA: TGCGCCAGCAGCTCCCAAGCGGGAAGCACAGATACGCAGTATTTT

V gene: TRBV7-9
clone size: NA
D gene: TRBD2
J gene: TRBJ2-1
CDR3 protein: CASTGLAGGTYNEQFF
CDR3 DNA: TGTGCCAGCACGGGACTAGCGGGGGGCACCTACAATGAGCAGTTCTTC

V gene: TRBV28
clone size: NA
D gene: NA
J gene: TRBJ1-1
CDR3 protein: CASVGALSVNTEAFF
CDR3 DNA: TGTGCCAGCGTGGGGGCCTTGTCAGTGAACACTGAAGCTTTCTTT

V gene: TRBV24-1
clone size: NA
D gene: NA
J gene: TRBJ1-5
CDR3 protein: CATSDAGLNSNQPQHF
CDR3 DNA: TGTGCCACCAGTGACGCAGGATTAAATAGCAATCAGCCCCAGCATTTT

V gene: TRBV18
clone size: NA
D gene: TRBD1
J gene: TRBJ1-5
CDR3 protein: CASSPQGDSNQPQHF
CDR3 DNA: TGTGCCAGCTCACCGCAGGGGGACAGCAATCAGCCCCAGCATTTT

V gene: TRBV5-1
clone size: NA
D gene: NA
J gene: TRBJ2-1
CDR3 protein: CASSLGTDTTGEQFF
CDR3 DNA: TGCGCCAGCAGCTTGGGTACAGATACTACAGGTGAGCAGTTCTTC

V gene: TRBV19
clone size: NA
D gene: TRBD1
J gene: TRBJ1-5
CDR3 protein: CASSIGTGGGKRDQPQHF
CDR3 DNA: TGTGCCAGTAGTATAGGGACAGGCGGCGGTAAGAGGGATCAGCCCCAGCATTTT

V gene: TRBV7-2
clone size: NA
D gene: NA
J gene: TRBJ2-1
CDR3 protein: CASSERAGVPNEQFF
CDR3 DNA: TGTGCCAGCAGCGAACGGGCAGGGGTGCCCAATGAGCAGTTCTTC

V gene: TRBV7-9
clone size: NA
D gene: NA
J gene: TRBJ1-6
CDR3 protein: CASSFGHGGNSPLHF
CDR3 DNA: TGTGCCAGCAGCTTCGGACACGGGGGAAATTCACCCCTCCACTTT

V gene: TRBV5-1
clone size: NA
D gene: NA
J gene: TRBJ1-2
CDR3 protein: CASSFSTGNFGYTF
CDR3 DNA: TGCGCCAGCAGCTTTTCTACAGGGAATTTCGGCTACACCTTC

V gene: TRBV6-5
clone size: NA
D gene: TRBD1
J gene: TRBJ1-1
CDR3 protein: CAGSGQRNTEAFF
CDR3 DNA: TGTGCCGGTTCGGGACAGCGAAACACTGAAGCTTTCTTT

V gene: TRBV19
clone size: few
D gene: TRBD2
J gene: TRBJ2-1
CDR3 protein: CASSIGISGGYNEQFF
CDR3 DNA: TGTGCCAGTAGTATCGGGATTAGCGGGGGTTACAATGAGCAGTTCTTC

V gene: TRBV19
clone size: NA
D gene: NA
J gene: TRBJ1-3
CDR3 protein: CATAPGGNTIYF
CDR3 DNA: TGTGCCACCGCTCCCGGTGGAAACACCATATATTTT

V gene: TRBV6-1
clone size: NA
D gene: TRBD2
J gene: TRBJ2-1
CDR3 protein: CASSESLAGVNEQFF
CDR3 DNA: TGTGCCAGCAGTGAAAGCCTAGCGGGGGTCAATGAGCAGTTCTTC

V gene: TRBV7-8
clone size: NA
D gene: NA
J gene: TRBJ2-5
CDR3 protein: CASSLASREETQYF
CDR3 DNA: TGTGCCAGCAGCTTAGCGTCACGGGAAGAGACCCAGTACTTC

V gene: TRBV11-2
clone size: NA
D gene: TRBD2
J gene: TRBJ2-1
CDR3 protein: CASSLGGGGAGYEQFF
CDR3 DNA: TGTGCCAGCAGCTTAGGCGGCGGGGGGGCCGGGTATGAGCAGTTCTTC

V gene: TRBV7-2
clone size: NA
D gene: NA
J gene: TRBJ2-3
CDR3 protein: CASSLFLSTDTQYF
CDR3 DNA: TGTGCCAGCAGCTTATTCCTCAGCACAGATACGCAGTATTTT

V gene: TRBV3-1/TRBV3-2
clone size: NA
D gene: NA
J gene: TRBJ1-3
CDR3 protein: CASSQDRGHNTIYF
CDR3 DNA: TGTGCCAGCAGCCAAGACAGGGGACACAACACCATATATTTT

V gene: TRBV2
clone size: NA
D gene: TRBD1
J gene: TRBJ1-3
CDR3 protein: CASNEGALGNTIYF
CDR3 DNA: TGTGCCAGCAACGAGGGGGCGCTGGGAAACACCATATATTTT

V gene: TRBV5-1
clone size: NA
D gene: NA
J gene: TRBJ2-1
CDR3 protein: CASSLGTNPYNEQFF
CDR3 DNA: TGCGCCAGCAGCTTGGGGACTAACCCCTACAATGAGCAGTTCTTC

V gene: TRBV15
clone size: NA
D gene: NA
J gene: TRBJ2-1
CDR3 protein: CATSSLLDNEQFF
CDR3 DNA: TGTGCCACCAGCTCACTCTTAGACAATGAGCAGTTCTTC

V gene: TRBV7-2
clone size: NA
D gene: NA
J gene: TRBJ1-2
CDR3 protein: CASSIRVFGGYTF
CDR3 DNA: TGTGCCAGCAGCATCCGGGTTTTCGGCGGCTACACCTTC

V gene: TRBV24-1
clone size: NA
D gene: NA
J gene: TRBJ2-7
CDR3 protein: CATSGWAGADEQYF
CDR3 DNA: TGTGCCACCAGTGGTTGGGCAGGGGCCGACGAGCAGTACTTC

V gene: TRBV25-1
clone size: NA
D gene: TRBD1
J gene: TRBJ1-6
CDR3 protein: CAIQGQHNSPLHF
CDR3 DNA: TGTGCCATCCAGGGACAGCATAATTCACCCCTCCACTTT

V gene: TRBV5-4
clone size: NA
D gene: NA
J gene: TRBJ2-7
CDR3 protein: CASSLLGLSSYEQYF
CDR3 DNA: TGTGCCAGCAGCTTGTTGGGACTCTCCTCCTACGAGCAGTACTTC

V gene: TRBV9
clone size: NA
D gene: NA
J gene: TRBJ1-2
CDR3 protein: CASSPRRGHYGYTF
CDR3 DNA: TGTGCCAGCAGCCCTCGGAGGGGCCACTATGGCTACACCTTC

V gene: TRBV10-3
clone size: few
D gene: NA
J gene: TRBJ2-3
CDR3 protein: CATRFTGQSTDTQYF
CDR3 DNA: TGTGCCACACGCTTTACAGGGCAGAGCACAGATACGCAGTATTTT

V gene: TRBV19
clone size: once
D gene: NA
J gene: TRBJ1-6
CDR3 protein: CASRPADLSNSPLHF
CDR3 DNA: TGTGCCAGTAGGCCAGCGGACCTCTCTAATTCACCCCTCCACTTT

V gene: TRBV4-2
clone size: NA
D gene: NA
J gene: TRBJ2-5
CDR3 protein: CASSQDVQGETQYF
CDR3 DNA: TGTGCCAGCAGCCAAGATGTGCAGGGAGAGACCCAGTACTTC

V gene: TRBV2
clone size: NA
D gene: TRBD2
J gene: TRBJ2-5
CDR3 protein: CASSDLAGGLETQYF
CDR3 DNA: TGTGCCAGCAGTGACCTAGCGGGGGGGCTAGAGACCCAGTACTTC

V gene: TRBV5-1
clone size: once
D gene: TRBD2
J gene: TRBJ2-2
CDR3 protein: CASSPGTRWTGELFF
CDR3 DNA: TGCGCCAGCAGTCCCGGGACTAGGTGGACCGGGGAGCTGTTTTTT

V gene: TRBV29-1
clone size: NA
D gene: NA
J gene: TRBJ1-4
CDR3 protein: CSVSSGNEKLFF
CDR3 DNA: TGCAGCGTTTCGTCGGGGAATGAAAAACTGTTTTTT

V gene: TRBV28
clone size: few
D gene: TRBD1
J gene: TRBJ1-1
CDR3 protein: CASSLGSTGSTEAFF
CDR3 DNA: TGTGCCAGCAGTTTGGGGTCGACAGGGAGCACTGAAGCTTTCTTT

V gene: TRBV9
clone size: NA
D gene: NA
J gene: TRBJ2-5
CDR3 protein: CASSVATWAQGQETQYF
CDR3 DNA: TGTGCCAGCAGCGTAGCTACTTGGGCCCAGGGACAAGAGACCCAGTACTTC

V gene: TRBV15
clone size: NA
D gene: TRBD1
J gene: TRBJ1-5
CDR3 protein: CATRQGVNQPQHF
CDR3 DNA: TGTGCCACCAGACAGGGGGTAAATCAGCCCCAGCATTTT

V gene: TRBV18
clone size: once
D gene: NA
J gene: TRBJ1-2
CDR3 protein: CASSPDRIYGYTF
CDR3 DNA: TGTGCCAGCTCACCGGACAGAATCTATGGCTACACCTTC

V gene: TRBV10-1
clone size: NA
D gene: NA
J gene: TRBJ1-1
CDR3 protein: CASSEDRMNTEAFF
CDR3 DNA: TGCGCCAGCAGTGAGGACAGAATGAACACTGAAGCTTTCTTT

V gene: TRBV6-6
clone size: NA
D gene: NA
J gene: TRBJ1-2
CDR3 protein: CASSLGGVLYGYTF
CDR3 DNA: TGTGCCAGCAGCCTCGGGGGGGTCCTCTATGGCTACACCTTC

V gene: TRBV5-6
clone size: few
D gene: NA
J gene: TRBJ1-1
CDR3 protein: CASSLGSHLTEAFF
CDR3 DNA: TGTGCCAGCAGCTTGGGAAGCCATCTCACTGAAGCTTTCTTT

V gene: TRBV12-3/TRBV12-4
clone size: few
D gene: NA
J gene: TRBJ1-1
CDR3 protein: CASSLAGVTEAFF
CDR3 DNA: TGTGCCAGCAGTTTAGCCGGGGTCACTGAAGCTTTCTTT

V gene: TRBV6-2/TRBV6-3
clone size: NA
D gene: TRBD2
J gene: TRBJ2-5
CDR3 protein: CASSYTPGLAGGEGETQYF
CDR3 DNA: TGTGCCAGCAGTTACACCCCCGGACTAGCGGGAGGCGAGGGGGAGACCCAGTACTTC

V gene: TRBV28
clone size: NA
D gene: TRBD2
J gene: TRBJ2-2
CDR3 protein: CASNPFGRERAGELFF
CDR3 DNA: TGTGCCAGCAACCCCTTCGGGCGGGAGAGGGCCGGGGAGCTGTTTTTT

V gene: TRBV27
clone size: NA
D gene: NA
J gene: TRBJ2-2
CDR3 protein: CASSLSGGYTGELFF
CDR3 DNA: TGTGCCAGCAGTTTATCGGGGGGATACACCGGGGAGCTGTTTTTT

V gene: TRBV28
clone size: NA
D gene: TRBD1
J gene: TRBJ1-1
CDR3 protein: CASSLQGENEAFF
CDR3 DNA: TGTGCCAGCAGTCTACAGGGGGAGAATGAAGCTTTCTTT

V gene: TRBV27
clone size: NA
D gene: NA
J gene: TRBJ2-3
CDR3 protein: CASSIQQRTDTQYF
CDR3 DNA: TGTGCCAGCAGTATCCAACAGCGCACAGATACGCAGTATTTT

V gene: TRBV19
clone size: once
D gene: NA
J gene: TRBJ1-4
CDR3 protein: CASYGPGASLNEKLFF
CDR3 DNA: TGTGCCAGTTACGGACCAGGGGCGAGCCTCAATGAAAAACTGTTTTTT

V gene: TRBV6-1
clone size: NA
D gene: NA
J gene: TRBJ2-3
CDR3 protein: CASGRGDGNTDTQYF
CDR3 DNA: TGTGCCAGCGGGCGGGGCGACGGGAACACAGATACGCAGTATTTT

V gene: TRBV29-1
clone size: NA
D gene: NA
J gene: TRBJ1-2
CDR3 protein: CSVGGEGGYTF
CDR3 DNA: TGCAGCGTTGGGGGTGAGGGAGGCTACACCTTC

V gene: TRBV28
clone size: NA
D gene: TRBD1
J gene: TRBJ1-1
CDR3 protein: CASTLGGWAANTEAFF
CDR3 DNA: TGTGCCAGCACCCTAGGGGGCTGGGCCGCGAACACTGAAGCTTTCTTT

V gene: TRBV11-2
clone size: NA
D gene: TRBD1
J gene: TRBJ1-1
CDR3 protein: CASSLPFRGLGKAFF
CDR3 DNA: TGTGCCAGCAGCCTCCCCTTCAGGGGGCTGGGGAAGGCTTTCTTT

V gene: TRBV10-1
clone size: NA
D gene: NA
J gene: TRBJ2-5
CDR3 protein: CASSDYQAQETQYF
CDR3 DNA: TGCGCCAGCAGTGATTACCAGGCACAAGAGACCCAGTACTTC